This TCR beta chain comes out of a study of blood T cell repertoires in COVID-19. Study at large: From the United States, Italy and Spain came samples of acute and convalescent COVID-19. PBMCs, B-cell-depleted T cells, or T cells provided the cDNA or gDNA that made up the material.

Per the original methods: By means of reference gene primer amplification, nucleated cell counts were estimated. Assay: immunoSEQ multiplex PCR; the TCRdb copy retains only in-frame clones and omits some. V and J calls and clone size are those listed in that table; D and trimming were worked out from the DNA. The sample lists a few hundred thousand clones; roughly 86% were seen once. There are 16 residues in the CDR3. V was trimmed by 5 bases and J by 7 bases, leaving 24 bases between them. From germline, CDR1 is LNHDA and CDR2 SQIVND (reference sequence). The receptor comes from a man aged 60 to 75 with acute or convalescent COVID-19. The sample consisted of peripheral blood. This rearrangement joins TRBV19 to TRBJ2-7; tentatively, D is TRBD2 (6 bases). The CDR3 sequence: CASSPPGGLLFSEQYF. The CDR3 coding sequence is TGTGCCAGTAGTCCCCCAGGAGGGCTACTCTTTTCGGAGCAGTACTTC.